Below, 27 T cell receptor beta chains from the same sample are listed, as sequenced in a study of patients and donors after allogeneic stem cell transplantation. MiXCR, run by TCRdb on the RT-PCR reads, gives a single entry per CDR3 protein. The sample contains 87,000 or so distinct CDR3 sequences, 5% of which appear only once. Sequenced input: blood, either unsorted or a sorted T cell fraction (not recorded which). The receptors shown here come from a human donor who was either an allogeneic HSCT recipient or a stem cell or donor lymphocyte infusion donor (not recorded which). It is not recorded whose cells these are; they may come from a transplant donor.

The genes are TRBV10-3 and TRBJ2-5; 8 bases match TRBD2. J gave up 2 bases and V 2 bases, and 4 bases lay outside the gene matches. Germline CDR1 and CDR2: ENHRY and SYGVKD. There are 15 residues in the CDR3. CDR3 in DNA: TGTGCCATCAGTGAGCCGGGACTAGGACAAGAGACCCAGTACTTC. It encodes CAISEPGLGQETQYF.

In this sample, this clonotype turned up many times. J is TRBJ2-1 and V is TRBV7-2; D is undetermined. CDR1 is SGHTA, CDR2 FQGNSA, per germline. V dropped 0 bases and J dropped 9 bases, with 12 bases sitting between them. The CDR3 has 14 amino acids. The CDR3 is CASSLAWLSGEQFF. The CDR3 DNA follows: TGTGCCAGCAGCTTAGCATGGCTATCGGGTGAGCAGTTCTTC.

There are many counts of this clonotype. The rearrangement uses TRBV9 and TRBJ2-1; the D is unclear. The CDR3 is made up of 16 amino acids. CDR1 is SGDLS, CDR2 YYNGEE, per germline. Trimming took 0 bases from V and 3 from J, leaving 13 bases between them. For the CDR3, the DNA is TGTGCCAGCAGCGTAGAGCCTGGGGATAGCTACAATGAGCAGTTCTTC. Translating gives CASSVEPGDSYNEQFF.

This clonotype was counted only a few times. This chain joins TRBV3-1 and TRBJ2-3, with 11 bases matching TRBD2. The junction had 7 bases not matched to a gene; V was cut back by 0 bases and J by 2 bases. The CDR3 length is 18 residues. Germline V gives CDR1 LGHDT, CDR2 YNNKEL (reference sequence). This chain's CDR3 is CASSQDPTSGDVTDTQYF. In nucleotides, the CDR3 is TGTGCCAGCAGCCAAGATCCGACTAGCGGGGATGTCACAGATACGCAGTATTTT.

This clonotype was counted at least ten times. CDR3: CASSSRLAGNTGELFF. The CDR3 coding sequence is TGTGCCAGCAGTTCTAGACTAGCGGGGAACACCGGGGAGCTGTTTTTT. J is TRBJ2-2 and V is TRBV12-3 or TRBV12-4, with TRBD2 identical over 10 bases. J was trimmed by 1 base and V by 4 bases; bases with no gene match: 3. The CDR3 consists of 16 residues.

The chain recombines TRBV3-1 with TRBJ1-2, with D uncertain. The CDR3 is made up of 11 amino acids. Trimming left V 6 bases short and J 5 bases short, with 7 bases between. CDR1 and CDR2 (germline): LGHDT, YNNKEL (reference sequence). The CDR3 reads CASSIAYGYTF. DNA for the CDR3: TGTGCCAGCAGTATCGCGTATGGCTACACCTTC.

V and J are TRBV24-1 and TRBJ2-1; TRBD2 agrees at 10 bases. The CDR3 covers 17 residues. The junction had 9 bases not matched to a gene; V was cut back by 2 bases and J by 6 bases. Germline CDR1 reads KGHDR; CDR2 reads SFDVKD. The CDR3 DNA follows: TGTGCCACCAGTGATTGGAATGAGAGGACTAGCGGCAATGAGCAGTTCTTC. It translates to CATSDWNERTSGNEQFF.

This clonotype was counted at least ten times. The genes are TRBV20-1 and TRBJ1-1, with D tentatively TRBD1 (5 bases). Per germline, CDR1 DFQATT and CDR2 SNEGSKA (reference sequence). The CDR3 spans 13 residues. The V end lost 5 bases, the J end lost 5 bases, and 15 bases lay between the germline ends. CDR3 sequence reads: CSASGTRHTEAFF. CDR3 nucleotide sequence: TGCAGTGCTTCCGGGACTAGGCATACTGAAGCTTTCTTT.

This clonotype has a count of ten or more. This chain links TRBV7-9 with TRBJ1-2; possible D gene TRBD1, 6 bases. The CDR3 sequence is 16 residues long. V was pared by 1 base and J by 5 bases, with 17 bases between. The germline V gene encodes CDR1 SEHNR and CDR2 FQNEAQ (reference sequence). CDR3: CASSLGLPGQQYGYTF. The CDR3 nucleotides read TGTGCCAGCAGCTTAGGCCTACCGGGACAACAATATGGCTACACCTTC.

This chain joins TRBV19 and TRBJ2-1; 8 nucleotides agree with TRBD1. Trimming at V came to 0 bases and at J to 0 bases, leaving 7 bases not matched to a gene. The germline V gene has CDR1 LNHDA and CDR2 SQIVND (reference sequence). The CDR3 runs 18 residues. The CDR3 here is CASSIDWGQVSSYNEQFF. The CDR3 region has the DNA TGTGCCAGTAGTATAGATTGGGGACAGGTGAGCTCCTACAATGAGCAGTTCTTC.

The gene calls are TRBV20-1 and TRBJ2-5; weak D call: TRBD2 (7 bases). The germline gives CDR1 DFQATT, CDR2 SNEGSKA (reference sequence). Trimming stripped 1 base from V and 4 bases from J, with 10 bases between. This CDR3 contains 13 residues. In DNA, the CDR3 is TGCAGTGCTAGAGGGGGGGGGCGAGAGACCCAGTACTTC. Translated, it gives CSARGGGRETQYF.

This clonotype appeared a few times. The chain employs TRBV15 and TRBJ2-5; 7 bases map to TRBD2. Germline lookup yields CDR1 LNHNV and CDR2 YYDKDF (reference sequence). The ends lost 0 bases at V and 6 bases at J; junction bases unmatched: 7. The CDR3 extends over 15 amino acids. The CDR3 here is CATSRDQAGSQTQYF. The CDR3 DNA reads TGTGCCACCAGCAGAGATCAAGCGGGGAGCCAGACCCAGTACTTC.

V usage is TRBV25-1 and J usage is TRBJ1-4; TRBD1 agrees at 10 bases. V lost 6 bases to trimming and J lost 7 bases; unmatched junction nucleotides: 17. This CDR3 is 18 amino acids long. Per the germline V gene, CDR1 is MGHDK and CDR2 is SYGVNS. The CDR3 loop is CASSSREGRDRGGEKLFF. The DNA of the CDR3 is TGTGCCAGCAGCTCCCGGGAAGGGCGGGACAGGGGTGGTGAAAAACTGTTTTTT.

V usage is TRBV4-2 and J usage is TRBJ2-1; maybe TRBD2 (6 bases). Germline assignment: CDR1 LGHNA and CDR2 YNFKEQ. This CDR3 has 15 amino acids. V was pared by 4 bases and J by 8 bases, with 18 bases between. The CDR3 bases are TGTGCCAGCAGCCCCGGGACTCCCCTCATCCATGAGCAGTTCTTC. Amino acids: CASSPGTPLIHEQFF.

In its sample, this clonotype was seen many times. The chain links TRBV24-1 to TRBJ2-2; 9 bases match TRBD1. The germline gives CDR1 KGHDR, CDR2 SFDVKD. The CDR3 runs 17 residues. The junction had 7 bases not matched to a gene; V was cut back by 4 bases and J by 2 bases. CDR3 nucleotide sequence: TGTGCCACCAGTGACCCCGGGACAGGGTCCAACACCGGGGAGCTGTTTTTT. This sequence encodes CATSDPGTGSNTGELFF.

In this sample, this clonotype turned up many times. The chain links TRBV20-1 to TRBJ2-7, with 10 bases fitting TRBD1. Per the germline V gene, CDR1 is DFQATT and CDR2 is SNEGSKA (reference sequence). The CDR3 extends over 13 amino acids. J gave up 9 bases and V 0 bases, and 5 bases lay outside the gene matches. Here the CDR3 DNA reads TGCAGTGCTAGAGATGGCAGGACAGGGGGGCAGTACTTC. This gives the protein CSARDGRTGGQYF.

This clonotype was counted between two and nine times. The rearrangement uses TRBV3-1 and TRBJ2-1, with 12 bases matching TRBD2. J gave up 7 bases and V 4 bases, and 8 bases lay outside the gene matches. The CDR3 spans 16 residues. Germline V gene data show CDR1 as LGHDT and CDR2 as YNNKEL (reference sequence). Written as DNA, the CDR3 is TGTGCCAGCAGCCCCCGCGGACTAGCGGGAAGGAATGAGCAGTTCTTC. As protein: CASSPRGLAGRNEQFF.

This clonotype was seen a handful of times. The chain employs TRBV7-9 and TRBJ1-1, with 7 bases identical to TRBD1. This CDR3 region has 15 residues. Germline V gene lookup returns CDR1 SEHNR and CDR2 FQNEAQ (reference sequence). J was trimmed by 5 bases and V by 1 base; bases with no gene match: 7. The chain's CDR3 is CASSLGAGGGTEAFF. Written as DNA, the CDR3 is TGTGCCAGCAGCTTAGGGGCAGGGGGAGGAACTGAAGCTTTCTTT.

Many counts were recorded for this clonotype. V is TRBV5-1 and J is TRBJ1-3; D gene unclear. Trimming shortened V by 6 bases and J by 0 bases, and 13 bases separated the two germline ends. The CDR3 is 15 residues long. CDR1 SGHRS and CDR2 YFSETQ come from the germline V gene. The CDR3 is CASTTEGTSGNTIYF. Here the CDR3 DNA reads TGCGCCAGCACGACCGAGGGTACCTCTGGAAACACCATATATTTT.

This clonotype was seen repeatedly, ten times or more. The V gene is TRBV10-3, the J gene TRBJ2-7; no reliable D call. The germline gives CDR1 ENHRY, CDR2 SYGVKD. This CDR3 region has 15 residues. With 2 bases removed from V and 8 bases from J, the gap between germline ends came to 19 bases. In DNA, the CDR3 is TGTGCCATCAGTGAGAGGCTCCCGGGCGGAGCCAAGCAGTACTTC. Protein: CAISERLPGGAKQYF.

This clonotype has ten or more counts. This sequence joins TRBV5-1 and TRBJ1-1; D unclear. V was clipped by 0 bases and J by 2 bases, with 8 bases between them. CDR1 and CDR2 from the germline V gene are SGHRS and YFSETQ. This CDR3 has 14 residues. The CDR3 DNA follows: TGCGCCAGCAGCTTGGCAGGAGCTAACACTGAAGCTTTCTTT. Translated: CASSLAGANTEAFF.

The rearrangement joins TRBV30 to TRBJ1-1, with 10 bases aligning to TRBD1. V shed 0 bases, J shed 3 bases, and the junction held 10 bases outside the gene matches. Germline V gives CDR1 GTSNPN, CDR2 SVGIG (reference sequence). The CDR3 consists of 17 residues. In DNA, the CDR3 is TGTGCCTGGAGTGTACGTCGGACAGGGGGTTCTGACACTGAAGCTTTCTTT. Protein sequence: CAWSVRRTGGSDTEAFF.

In this sample, this clonotype turned up many times. The gene calls are TRBV10-2 and TRBJ2-1; 12 bases align to TRBD1. J lost 10 bases, V lost 6 bases, and 10 bases had no gene match. CDR3 length: 15 amino acids. Germline V gene sequence: CDR1 WSHSY, CDR2 SAAADI. This CDR3 is CASRIGTGGAGEQFF. The DNA for the CDR3 is TGCGCCAGCAGGATCGGGACAGGGGGCGCGGGAGAGCAGTTCTTC.

The J gene is TRBJ1-4, the V gene TRBV2; tentatively, D is TRBD1 (6 bases). Looked up from germline, CDR1 is SNHLY and CDR2 is FYNNEI. V dropped 6 bases and J dropped 7 bases, with 15 bases sitting between them. The length of the CDR3 is 14 residues. The DNA for the CDR3 is TGTGCCAGCAGAATACAGGGAGTGGTTGAAAAACTGTTTTTT. Amino acid sequence: CASRIQGVVEKLFF. Full variable domain (missing parts from reference TRBV2 and TRBJ1-4): EPEVTQTPSHQVTQMGQEVILRCVPISNHLYFYWYRQILGQKVEFLVSFYNNEISEKSEIFDDQFSVERPDGSNFTLKIRSTKLEDSAMYFCASRIQGVVEKLFFGSGTQLSVL.

This clonotype was counted at least ten times. The rearrangement links TRBV3-1 to TRBJ2-1; possibly TRBD2 for D (7 bases). The germline V gene has CDR1 LGHDT and CDR2 YNNKEL (reference sequence). The CDR3 has 14 amino acids. Between the trimmed V and J ends, which lost 2 bases and 9 bases, there was a span of 14 bases. The DNA of the CDR3 is TGTGCCAGCAGCCAACGTGGGGGGGCGGGTGAGCAGTTCTTC. Residues: CASSQRGGAGEQFF.

This clonotype came up many times. This chain links TRBV7-2 with TRBJ1-2; 7 nucleotides match TRBD1. The V and J ends lost 4 bases and 8 bases, in that order; junction bases with no gene match: 16. CDR1 and CDR2 (germline): SGHTA, FQGNSA. The CDR3 extends over 16 amino acids. CDR3 in amino acids: CASSSISLATGRGYTF. The DNA of the CDR3 is TGTGCCAGCAGCTCAATATCGTTGGCGACAGGGAGAGGCTACACCTTC.

The V gene is TRBV7-8, the J gene TRBJ1-5; possibly TRBD1 for D (6 bases). The CDR3 extends over 14 amino acids. V lost 5 bases and J 7 bases, leaving 15 bases between the germline ends. Germline V gene lookup returns CDR1 SGHVS and CDR2 FQNEAQ. CDR3 residues: CASSVNRVWQPQHF. The CDR3 DNA sequence: TGTGCCAGCAGCGTGAACAGGGTTTGGCAGCCCCAGCATTTT.